Detailed here is one TCR beta chain. No antigen is known for it. No quality values exist for individual bases; no much larger clone is one base distant. Sequencing used an Illumina NovaSeq 6000. Using 5'RACE with constant-segment primers, TCRalpha and TCRbeta cDNA libraries were constructed, with sample barcodes and unique molecular identifiers added in the process. Trizol reagent was used to extract RNA from every sample. Libraries were amplified in two PCR steps, with a second sample barcode and Illumina TruSeq adapters added in the second step. The libraries were sequenced on an Illumina NovaSeq using 2 x 150 bp paired-end reads. On the study's bioinformatics: Demultiplexing of reads and collapsing into UMI-guided consensus sequences were performed with migec v1.2.7. Using mixcr v2.1.11, UMI consensuses were aligned to TRA and TRB V and J templates and then assembled into clonotypes. Clonotypes were classified as expanded or contracted when called significant by both edgeR and NoisET, with noise models trained on biological replicates. edgeR calls used a false discovery rate-adjusted p below 0.01 and a log2 fold-change threshold of 1. PCA with hierarchical clustering of max-normalized trajectories of the 1000 most abundant clonotypes was used as exploratory dynamics analysis. The CD4 or CD8 phenotype of responding clones was assigned using the separately sequenced CD4+ and CD8+ repertoires. TCRdb redid the processing of the public reads, applying fastp at Q25 and MiXCR, and retained in-frame beta chains. Identical CDR3 protein sequences are pooled into one entry, listed with their most common genes and DNA. The V and J calls were not made by the authors but by TCRdb's processing. The sample data list 200,000 to 250,000 distinct CDR3 sequences, and 15% to 19% of these were observed just once. In total, the top ten clones hold 2% to 2.5% of the sample.

Based on the germline V gene, the CDR1 and CDR2 sequences are SGDLS and YYNGEE. From the cysteine up to the phenylalanine, the CDR3 has a length of 14 residues. The retained sequence is limited to the CDR3, 42 bases, with the frame set at the first base. V gives up 0 bases and J gives up 4 bases, and the segment between their germline ends measures 10 bases. Ficoll-Paque density gradient centrifugation was used to isolate PBMCs. The sample comes from a study of T-cell memory formation after mild COVID-19 (dated by TCRdb to the early 2020s). About the study as a whole: TCR sequence clusters from the two donors were found to be largely donor specific. In a couple of donors, T-cell clones that expanded and contracted after mild COVID-19 were tracked by sequencing TCRalpha and TCRbeta repertoires over time. The cohort was made up of two young adult volunteers, one female and one male, who were previously healthy.

Study-wide findings and limitations: The detection of some responding clones in pre-infection memory suggests that pre-existing cross-reactive memory T cells joined the SARS-CoV-2 response. Contracting CD4+ clones turned up mainly in the CM and EM memory subsets, whereas EMRA was where CD8+ clones were enriched. SARS-CoV-2 specificity of the second-wave clones peaking on day 37 was not confirmed. The study covered only a couple of mild cases, and larger cohorts including severe cases with pre-infection samples were considered necessary. Balanced CD4/CD8 phenotypes were observed for clones contracting from day 15 to 85, whereas a bias towards CD4+ was observed for a second wave of clones expanding from day 15 to 37.

The TCR sequence derives from an adult woman who had mild COVID-19 (a few samples of this study predate the infection). The sample titles of this study are shuffled in the database, so cell type and time point are left out; the donor was told from shared clones. What was sequenced was PBMCs or a T cell subset sorted from them (not recorded which). The sequence links TRBV9 to TRBJ1-1, with an unclear D gene assignment. The CDR3 sequence is CASSVDVGITEAFF. The nucleotides are TGTGCCAGCAGCGTAGATGTGGGGATCACTGAAGCTTTCTTT.